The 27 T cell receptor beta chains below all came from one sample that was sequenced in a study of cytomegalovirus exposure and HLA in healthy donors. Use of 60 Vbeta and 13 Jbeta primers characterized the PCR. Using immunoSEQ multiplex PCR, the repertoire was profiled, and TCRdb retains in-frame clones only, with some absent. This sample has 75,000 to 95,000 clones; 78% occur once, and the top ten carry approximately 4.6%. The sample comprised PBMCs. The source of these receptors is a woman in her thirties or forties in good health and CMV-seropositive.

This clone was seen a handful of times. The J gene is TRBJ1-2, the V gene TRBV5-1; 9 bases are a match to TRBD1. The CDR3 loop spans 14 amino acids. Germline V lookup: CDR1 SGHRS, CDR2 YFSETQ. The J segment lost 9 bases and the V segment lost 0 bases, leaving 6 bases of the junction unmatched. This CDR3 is CASSLDRGLNRYTF. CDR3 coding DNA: TGCGCCAGCAGCTTGGACAGGGGGCTTAATCGCTACACCTTC.

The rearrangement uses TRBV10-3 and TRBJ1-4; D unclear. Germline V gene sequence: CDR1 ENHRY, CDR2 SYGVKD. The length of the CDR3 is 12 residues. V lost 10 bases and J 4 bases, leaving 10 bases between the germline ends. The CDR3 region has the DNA TGTGCCAGCAGACAAGTTAATGAAAAACTGTTTTTT. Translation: CASRQVNEKLFF.

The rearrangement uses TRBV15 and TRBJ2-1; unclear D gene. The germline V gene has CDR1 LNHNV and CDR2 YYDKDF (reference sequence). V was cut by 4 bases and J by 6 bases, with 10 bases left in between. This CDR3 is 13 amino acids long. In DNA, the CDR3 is TGTGCCACCAGCATCGACGGAGTCAATGAGCAGTTCTTC. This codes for CATSIDGVNEQFF.

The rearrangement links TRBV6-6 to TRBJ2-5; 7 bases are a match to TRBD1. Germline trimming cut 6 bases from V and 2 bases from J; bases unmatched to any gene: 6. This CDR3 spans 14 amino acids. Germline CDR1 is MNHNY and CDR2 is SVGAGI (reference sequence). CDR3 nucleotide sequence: TGTGCCAGCAGCCAGGGACAGACGCAAGAGACCCAGTACTTC. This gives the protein CASSQGQTQETQYF.

Here the CDR3 reads CASSFGTSGSSYNEQFF. The CDR3 DNA reads TGCGCCAGCAGCTTCGGGACTAGCGGGAGCTCCTACAATGAGCAGTTCTTC. The chain uses TRBV5-1 and TRBJ2-1, with 14 bases aligning to TRBD2. CDR1 and CDR2 from the germline V gene are SGHRS and YFSETQ. V trimming: 2 bases; J trimming: 0 bases; junction bases outside the gene matches: 1. The CDR3 length is 17 residues. The full variable domain, completed using reference TRBV5-1 and TRBJ2-1, is KAGVTQTPRYLIKTRGQQVTLSCSPISGHRSVSWYQQTPGQGLQFLFEYFSETQRNKGNFPGRFSGRQFSNSRSEMNVSTLELGDSALYLCASSFGTSGSSYNEQFFGPGTRLTVL.

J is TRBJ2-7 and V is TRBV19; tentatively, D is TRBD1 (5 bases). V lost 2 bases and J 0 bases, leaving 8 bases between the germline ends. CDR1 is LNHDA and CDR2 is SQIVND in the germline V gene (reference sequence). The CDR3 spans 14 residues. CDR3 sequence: CASSIPGHSYEQYF. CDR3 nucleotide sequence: TGTGCCAGTAGTATACCCGGACACTCCTACGAGCAGTACTTC.

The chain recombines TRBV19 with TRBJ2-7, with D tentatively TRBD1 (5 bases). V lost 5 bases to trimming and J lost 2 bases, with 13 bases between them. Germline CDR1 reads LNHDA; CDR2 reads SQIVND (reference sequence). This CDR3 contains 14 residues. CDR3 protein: CASSVTGHPYEQYF. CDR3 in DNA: TGTGCCAGTAGTGTAACAGGCCATCCCTACGAGCAGTACTTC.

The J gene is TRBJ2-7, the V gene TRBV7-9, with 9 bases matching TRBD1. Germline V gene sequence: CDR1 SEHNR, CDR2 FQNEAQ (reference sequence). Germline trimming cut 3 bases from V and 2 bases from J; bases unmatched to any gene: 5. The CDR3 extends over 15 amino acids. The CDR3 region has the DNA TGTGCCAGCAGCTTGGGACAGGGCTATACCTACGAGCAGTACTTC. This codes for CASSLGQGYTYEQYF.

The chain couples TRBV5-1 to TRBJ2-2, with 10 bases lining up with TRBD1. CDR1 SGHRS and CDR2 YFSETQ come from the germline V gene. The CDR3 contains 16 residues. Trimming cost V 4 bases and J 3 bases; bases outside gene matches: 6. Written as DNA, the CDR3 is TGCGCCAGCAGCACGACAGGGGGCCCGGACACCGGGGAGCTGTTTTTT. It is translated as CASSTTGGPDTGELFF.

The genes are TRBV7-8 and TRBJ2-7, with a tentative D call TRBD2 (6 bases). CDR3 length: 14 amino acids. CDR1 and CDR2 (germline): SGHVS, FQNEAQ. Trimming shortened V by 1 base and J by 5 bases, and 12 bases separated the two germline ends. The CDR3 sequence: CASSLVGSGNEQYF. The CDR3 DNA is TGTGCCAGCAGCTTAGTCGGGAGCGGCAACGAGCAGTACTTC.

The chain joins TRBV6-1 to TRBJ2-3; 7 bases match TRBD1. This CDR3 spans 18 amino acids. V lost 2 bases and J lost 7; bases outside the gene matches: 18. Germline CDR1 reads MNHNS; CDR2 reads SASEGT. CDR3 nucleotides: TGTGCCAGCAGTGAAAGCGGTATATGGGACAGAGTTATATATACGCAGTATTTT. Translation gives CASSESGIWDRVIYTQYF.

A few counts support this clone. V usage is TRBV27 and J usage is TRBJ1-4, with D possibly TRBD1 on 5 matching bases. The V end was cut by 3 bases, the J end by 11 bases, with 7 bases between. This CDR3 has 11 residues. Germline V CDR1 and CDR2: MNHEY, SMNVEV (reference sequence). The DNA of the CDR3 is TGTGCCAGCAGTTTTGGGGGGAAACTGTTTTTT. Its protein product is CASSFGGKLFF.

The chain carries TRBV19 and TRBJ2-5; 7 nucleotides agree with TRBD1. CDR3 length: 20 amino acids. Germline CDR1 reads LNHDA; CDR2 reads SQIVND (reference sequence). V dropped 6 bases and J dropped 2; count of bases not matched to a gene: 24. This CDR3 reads CASRAKGFGEGALRQETQYF. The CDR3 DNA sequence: TGTGCCAGTAGGGCTAAGGGCTTCGGAGAGGGGGCGCTGAGGCAAGAGACCCAGTACTTC. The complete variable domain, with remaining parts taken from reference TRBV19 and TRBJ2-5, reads DGGITQSPKYLFRKEGQNVTLSCEQNLNHDAMYWYRQDPGQGLRLIYYSQIVNDFQKGDIAEGYSVSREKKESFPLTVTSAQKNPTAFYLCASRAKGFGEGALRQETQYFGPGTRLLVL.

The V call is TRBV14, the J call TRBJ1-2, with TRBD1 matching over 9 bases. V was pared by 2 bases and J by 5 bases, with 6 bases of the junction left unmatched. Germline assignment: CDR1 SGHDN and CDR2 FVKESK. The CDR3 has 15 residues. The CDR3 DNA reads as TGTGCCAGCAGCCAAAACAGGGGGCGCGAGTATGGCTACACCTTC. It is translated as CASSQNRGREYGYTF.

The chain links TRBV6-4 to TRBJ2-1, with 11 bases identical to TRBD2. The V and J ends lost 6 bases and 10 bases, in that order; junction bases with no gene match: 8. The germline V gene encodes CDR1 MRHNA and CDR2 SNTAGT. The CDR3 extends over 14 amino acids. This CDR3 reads CASRATSGSKEQFF. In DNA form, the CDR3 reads TGTGCCAGCAGAGCAACTAGCGGGAGTAAGGAGCAGTTCTTC.

CDR3 in amino acids: CASSLGTSGRAREQFF. DNA for the CDR3: TGTGCCAGCAGTTTAGGAACTAGCGGGAGGGCCCGTGAGCAGTTCTTC. J is TRBJ2-1 and V is TRBV27; 13 bases agree with TRBD2. This CDR3 has 16 amino acids. Losses at the gene ends were 2 bases for V and 9 bases for J; bases not matched to a gene: 7. The germline V gene encodes CDR1 MNHEY and CDR2 SMNVEV (reference sequence).

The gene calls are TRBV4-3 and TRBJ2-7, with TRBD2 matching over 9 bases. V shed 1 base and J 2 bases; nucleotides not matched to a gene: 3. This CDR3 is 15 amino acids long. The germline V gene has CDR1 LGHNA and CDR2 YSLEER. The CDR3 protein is CASSQGAGGPYEQYF. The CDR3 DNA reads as TGCGCCAGCAGCCAAGGGGCGGGAGGGCCCTACGAGCAGTACTTC.

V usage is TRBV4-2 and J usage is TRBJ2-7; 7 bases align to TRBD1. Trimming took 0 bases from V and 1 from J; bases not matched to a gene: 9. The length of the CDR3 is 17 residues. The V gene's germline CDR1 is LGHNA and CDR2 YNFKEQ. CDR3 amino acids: CASSQEIVDRRSYEQYF. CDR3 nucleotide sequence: TGTGCCAGCAGCCAAGAAATCGTGGACAGGCGGTCCTACGAGCAGTACTTC.

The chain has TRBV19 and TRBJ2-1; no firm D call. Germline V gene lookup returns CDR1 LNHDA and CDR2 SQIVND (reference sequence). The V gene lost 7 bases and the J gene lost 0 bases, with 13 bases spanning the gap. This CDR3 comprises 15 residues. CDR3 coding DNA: TGTGCCAGTACCCTAACGGCTAGCTCCTACAATGAGCAGTTCTTC. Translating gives CASTLTASSYNEQFF.

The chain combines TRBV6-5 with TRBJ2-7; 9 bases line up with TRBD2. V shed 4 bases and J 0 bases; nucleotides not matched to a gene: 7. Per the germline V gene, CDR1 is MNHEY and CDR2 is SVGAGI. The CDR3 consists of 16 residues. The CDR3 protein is CASSSSLAGSSYEQYF. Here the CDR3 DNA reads TGTGCCAGCAGTTCCTCTCTAGCGGGGAGCTCCTACGAGCAGTACTTC.

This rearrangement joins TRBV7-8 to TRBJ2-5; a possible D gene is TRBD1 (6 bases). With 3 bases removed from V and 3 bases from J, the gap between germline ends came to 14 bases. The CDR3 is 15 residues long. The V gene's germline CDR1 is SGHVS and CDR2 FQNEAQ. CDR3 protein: CASSFRRDNKETQYF. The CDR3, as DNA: TGTGCCAGCAGCTTTAGAAGGGACAACAAAGAGACCCAGTACTTC.

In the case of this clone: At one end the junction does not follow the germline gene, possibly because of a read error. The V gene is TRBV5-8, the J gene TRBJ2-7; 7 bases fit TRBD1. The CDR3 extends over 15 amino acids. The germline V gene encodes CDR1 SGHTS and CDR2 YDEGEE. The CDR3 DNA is TGCGCCAGCAGCCAAGATAGGGACAGCTACTACGAGCAGTACTTC. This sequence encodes CASSQDRDSYYEQYF. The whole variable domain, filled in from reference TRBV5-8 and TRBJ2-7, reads EAGVTQSPTHLIKTRGQQATLRCSPISGHTSVYWYQQALGLGLQFLLWYDEGEERNRGNFPPRFSGRQFPNYSSELNVNALELEDSALYLCASSQDRDSYYEQYFGPGTRLTVT.

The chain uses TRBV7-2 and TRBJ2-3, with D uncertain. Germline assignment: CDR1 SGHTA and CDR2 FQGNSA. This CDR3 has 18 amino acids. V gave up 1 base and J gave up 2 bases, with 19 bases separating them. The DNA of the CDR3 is TGTGCCAGCAGCTTAGTCGCCCGGCGCGGAGCCCTCACAGATACGCAGTATTTT. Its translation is CASSLVARRGALTDTQYF. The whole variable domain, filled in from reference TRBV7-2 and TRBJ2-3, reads GAGVSQSPSNKVTEKGKDVELRCDPISGHTALYWYRQSLGQGLEFLIYFQGNSAPDKSGLPSDRFSAERTGGSVSTLTIQRTQQEDSAVYLCASSLVARRGALTDTQYFGPGTRLTVL.

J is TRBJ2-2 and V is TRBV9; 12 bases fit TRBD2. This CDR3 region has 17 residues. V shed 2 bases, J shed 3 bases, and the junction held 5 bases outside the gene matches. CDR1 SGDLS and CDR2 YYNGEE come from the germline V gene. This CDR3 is CASSVPGTSGHTGELFF. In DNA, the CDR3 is TGTGCCAGCAGCGTCCCCGGGACTAGCGGGCACACCGGGGAGCTGTTTTTT.

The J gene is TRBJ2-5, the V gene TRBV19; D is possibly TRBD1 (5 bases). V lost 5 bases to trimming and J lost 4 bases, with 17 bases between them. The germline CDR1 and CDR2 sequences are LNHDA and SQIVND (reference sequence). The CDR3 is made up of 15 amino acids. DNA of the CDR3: TGTGCCAGTAGTGGGGCCCACCAATGGGGAGAGACCCAGTACTTC. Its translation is CASSGAHQWGETQYF.

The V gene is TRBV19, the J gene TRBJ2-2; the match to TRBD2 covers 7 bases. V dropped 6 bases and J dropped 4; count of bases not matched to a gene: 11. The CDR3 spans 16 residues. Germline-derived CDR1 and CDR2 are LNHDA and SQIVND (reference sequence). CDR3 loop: CASSILRTSGTGELFF. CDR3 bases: TGTGCCAGTAGCATCTTAAGGACTAGTGGCACCGGGGAGCTGTTTTTT.

The CDR3 DNA sequence: TGTGCCAGCAGACCTGAGGGACTAGCGTACCGGAATGAGCAGTTCTTC. This gives the protein CASRPEGLAYRNEQFF. The chain links TRBV5-4 to TRBJ2-1; TRBD2 matches at 10 bases. Trimming at V came to 5 bases and at J to 7 bases, leaving 12 bases not matched to a gene. This CDR3 has 16 amino acids. Germline CDR1 is SGHNT and CDR2 is YYREEE (reference sequence).